A single sample gave rise to the 32 T cell receptor beta chains below, sequenced in a study of cytomegalovirus exposure and HLA in healthy donors. 13 Jbeta primers and 60 Vbeta primers were used for the PCR. Data came from immunoSEQ multiplex PCR; TCRdb stores just in-frame clones and leaves some out. The data hold some 190,000 clones, with roughly 80% observed a single time. Sequencing input: PBMCs. The source is a man aged 35-49 years in good health and CMV-seropositive.

The V call is TRBV13, the J call TRBJ2-1; 12 bases align to TRBD2. CDR1 and CDR2 from the germline V gene are PRHDT and FYEKMQ (reference sequence). The CDR3 has 15 amino acids. J gave up 8 bases and V 7 bases, and 9 bases lay outside the gene matches. In nucleotides, the CDR3 is TGTGCCAGCAACCCTAGCGGGAGGGCCGGGGATGAGCAGTTCTTC. Translated, it gives CASNPSGRAGDEQFF.

The V gene is TRBV5-6, the J gene TRBJ2-3; the match to TRBD1 covers 10 bases. Trimming removed 4 bases from V and 4 bases from J; junction bases left unmatched: 6. The CDR3 extends over 15 amino acids. Germline CDR1 reads SGHDT; CDR2 reads YYEEEE. CDR3 nucleotides: TGTGCCAGCAGCGTCGCGGGACAGGGGTCAGATACGCAGTATTTT. This sequence encodes CASSVAGQGSDTQYF.

V usage is TRBV11-2 and J usage is TRBJ2-7; 10 bases are shared with TRBD2. In germline, CDR1 is SGHAT, CDR2 FQNNGV. V trimming: 0 bases; J trimming: 5 bases; junction bases outside the gene matches: 7. The CDR3 is 16 residues long. CDR3 residues: CASSLESRLAGNEQYF. CDR3 DNA sequence: TGTGCCAGCAGCTTAGAAAGTCGACTAGCGGGCAACGAGCAGTACTTC.

The chain has TRBV2 and TRBJ2-3; 12 nucleotides align to TRBD2. The CDR3 covers 15 residues. Germline V gene lookup returns CDR1 SNHLY and CDR2 FYNNEI. With 6 bases clipped from V and 10 bases from J, the junction kept 11 bases outside the gene matches. CDR3 residues: CASSHLAGGPPSQYF. The CDR3 DNA follows: TGTGCCAGCAGCCACCTAGCGGGGGGGCCACCCTCGCAGTATTTT. The variable domain in full, with the rest retrieved from reference TRBV2 and TRBJ2-3, is EPEVTQTPSHQVTQMGQEVILRCVPISNHLYFYWYRQILGQKVEFLVSFYNNEISEKSEIFDDQFSVERPDGSNFTLKIRSTKLEDSAMYFCASSHLAGGPPSQYFGPGTRLTVL.

This clone appeared a single time. The chain links TRBV7-2 to TRBJ2-7, with TRBD1 matching over 10 bases. The CDR3 is 15 amino acids. Germline CDR1 and CDR2: SGHTA and FQGNSA. Trimming removed 1 base from V and 2 bases from J; junction bases left unmatched: 2. CDR3 loop: CASSLVGQGTYEQYF. The CDR3 DNA reads as TGTGCCAGCAGCTTAGTGGGACAGGGGACCTACGAGCAGTACTTC.

V usage is TRBV7-3 and J usage is TRBJ1-2, with 8 positions matching TRBD1. Germline lookup yields CDR1 SGHTA and CDR2 FQGTGA. Germline trimming cut 5 bases from V and 5 bases from J; bases unmatched to any gene: 4. The CDR3 is 13 residues long. CDR3 sequence reads: CASSPGGGYGYTF. CDR3 nucleotide sequence: TGTGCCAGCAGCCCAGGGGGCGGTTATGGCTACACCTTC.

The chain employs TRBV4-1 and TRBJ1-2; D not certain. The CDR3 loop spans 16 amino acids. Between the trimmed V and J ends, which lost 0 bases and 6 bases, there was a span of 17 bases. Looked up from germline, CDR1 is MGHRA and CDR2 is YSYEKL. CDR3 DNA sequence: TGCGCCAGCAGCCAAGATTGGAGAAGAAACTTCCATGGCTACACCTTC. Translation gives CASSQDWRRNFHGYTF.

The V and J genes are TRBV11-2 and TRBJ1-2; D possibly corresponds to TRBD1 (5 bases). This CDR3 is 14 amino acids long. V shed 4 bases and J shed 7 bases, with 16 bases lying between them. Germline values: CDR1 SGHAT, CDR2 FQNNGV. Here the CDR3 reads CASSSQWGVIGYTF. CDR3 nucleotide sequence: TGTGCCAGCAGCTCCCAGTGGGGGGTTATTGGCTACACCTTC.

V is TRBV7-8 and J is TRBJ2-7; weak D call: TRBD1 (6 bases). The CDR3 sequence is 13 residues long. The germline V gene encodes CDR1 SGHVS and CDR2 FQNEAQ. V dropped 1 base and J dropped 2 bases, with 6 bases sitting between them. The DNA for the CDR3 is TGTGCCAGCAGCTTAGGGGGGCCCTACGAGCAGTACTTC. Amino acid sequence: CASSLGGPYEQYF.

The chain combines TRBV6-5 with TRBJ1-5; D is uncertain. V shed 5 bases and J shed 7 bases, with 15 bases lying between them. The CDR3 consists of 14 residues. Looked up from germline, CDR1 is MNHEY and CDR2 is SVGAGI. CDR3: CASSEGSGRQPQHF. CDR3 in DNA: TGTGCCAGCAGTGAAGGAAGTGGGAGGCAGCCCCAGCATTTT.

The rearrangement links TRBV25-1 to TRBJ2-1; 12 nucleotides match TRBD2. The CDR3 is 15 amino acids. Germline CDR1 MGHDK, CDR2 SYGVNS. V gave up 5 bases and J gave up 8 bases; unmatched junction bases: 7. The CDR3 region has the DNA TGTGCCAGCAGTCTAGCGGGAGGGCTGGGGGATGAGCAGTTCTTC. Protein product: CASSLAGGLGDEQFF.

The chain joins TRBV4-1 to TRBJ2-1, with 8 bases aligning to TRBD1. This CDR3 is built from 16 residues. With V trimmed by 0 bases and J by 7 bases, 8 bases remained unmatched. Per germline, CDR1 MGHRA and CDR2 YSYEKL. The DNA for the CDR3 is TGCGCCAGCAGCCAAGAACCAACAGGGGGGTGGAATGAGCAGTTCTTC. Its translation is CASSQEPTGGWNEQFF.

This sequence joins TRBV6-1 and TRBJ2-3; maybe TRBD2 (6 bases). The germline gives CDR1 MNHNS, CDR2 SASEGT. Trimming shortened V by 1 base and J by 2 bases, and 16 bases separated the two germline ends. The CDR3 loop spans 17 amino acids. The CDR3: CASSEGGFSGSTDTQYF. In DNA, the CDR3 is TGTGCCAGCAGTGAAGGGGGTTTCAGCGGGTCCACAGATACGCAGTATTTT.

This clone was counted only a few times. This sequence joins TRBV4-1 and TRBJ2-2; D may be TRBD2 (5 bases). Germline assignment: CDR1 MGHRA and CDR2 YSYEKL. This CDR3 has 12 amino acids. V lost 6 bases, J lost 4 bases, and 6 bases lay in between. Written as DNA, the CDR3 is TGCGCCAGCAGGAGGGTCACCGGGGAGCTGTTTTTT. Its translation is CASRRVTGELFF.

This sequence joins TRBV6-5 and TRBJ2-1; D may be TRBD2 (5 bases). V was clipped by 6 bases and J by 1 base, with 13 bases between them. Germline loops: CDR1 MNHEY, CDR2 SVGAGI. This CDR3 contains 15 residues. This CDR3 is CASRKEEESYNEQFF. The CDR3 bases are TGTGCCAGCAGGAAGGAGGAGGAATCCTACAATGAGCAGTTCTTC.

The V call is TRBV7-8, the J call TRBJ2-3; D is possibly TRBD2 (6 bases). The CDR3 covers 14 residues. Germline V gives CDR1 SGHVS, CDR2 FQNEAQ. CDR3 residues: CAVLGGRSTDTQYF. The DNA of the CDR3 is TGTGCGGTACTGGGGGGAAGGAGCACAGATACGCAGTATTTT.

This rearrangement joins TRBV5-5 to TRBJ2-7; 10 nucleotides agree with TRBD1. This CDR3 comprises 14 residues. From germline, CDR1 is SGHKS and CDR2 YYEKEE (reference sequence). V gave up 5 bases and J gave up 3 bases; unmatched junction bases: 5. The CDR3 here is CASRWGQGYYEQYF. As DNA, the CDR3 is TGTGCCAGCAGATGGGGACAGGGGTACTACGAGCAGTACTTC.

Regarding this clone: Other DNA sequences of this sample code for an identical CDR3. The chain joins TRBV10-2 to TRBJ1-4, with D perhaps matching TRBD1 (6 bases). Germline CDR1 and CDR2: WSHSY and SAAADI. The CDR3 contains 13 residues. Trimming removed 9 bases from V and 8 bases from J, with 16 bases in between. The CDR3 DNA reads TGCGCCAGTGGGCGAGGGGGGGACGAAAAACTGTTTTTT. Translation gives CASGRGGDEKLFF.

The chain uses TRBV7-2 and TRBJ2-1; 10 bases map to TRBD2. Germline lookup yields CDR1 SGHTA and CDR2 FQGNSA. J was trimmed by 10 bases and V by 1 base; bases with no gene match: 13. The CDR3 extends over 17 amino acids. The CDR3 nucleotides are TGTGCCAGCAGCTTAGGGAGGACTAGCGGAGGTCCGGGGGAGCAGTTCTTC. Protein sequence: CASSLGRTSGGPGEQFF. Full variable domain (missing parts from reference TRBV7-2 and TRBJ2-1): GAGVSQSPSNKVTEKGKDVELRCDPISGHTALYWYRQSLGQGLEFLIYFQGNSAPDKSGLPSDRFSAERTGGSVSTLTIQRTQQEDSAVYLCASSLGRTSGGPGEQFFGPGTRLTVL.

The chain has TRBV30 and TRBJ2-7; D might be TRBD2 (6 bases). Germline V CDR1 and CDR2: GTSNPN, SVGIG (reference sequence). Trimming cost V 5 bases and J 2 bases, with 10 bases left between them. The CDR3 spans 12 residues. The CDR3: CAWGLSPYEQYF. The DNA of the CDR3 is TGTGCCTGGGGACTATCCCCCTACGAGCAGTACTTC.

The chain is built from TRBV5-1 and TRBJ2-2; 9 nucleotides match TRBD1. This CDR3 comprises 15 residues. CDR1 and CDR2 (germline): SGHRS, YFSETQ. Losses at the gene ends were 4 bases for V and 6 bases for J; bases not matched to a gene: 7. The CDR3 protein is CASSDGTGTAGELFF. The CDR3 region has the DNA TGCGCCAGCAGCGACGGGACAGGGACCGCCGGGGAGCTGTTTTTT.

With respect to this clone: The junction and the germline gene differ at one end; a read error may be behind it. The V gene is TRBV6-1, the J gene TRBJ2-3; TRBD2 matches 8 bases. The CDR3 is 16 residues long. Per the germline V gene, CDR1 is MNHNS and CDR2 is SASEGT. CDR3 in DNA: TGTGCCATCAGTGAGTCGTCTAGCGGGTCCACAGATACGCAGTATTTT. Protein product: CAISESSSGSTDTQYF.

The chain couples TRBV5-4 to TRBJ1-2; 7 nucleotides line up with TRBD1. The trim removed 4 bases at V and 2 bases at J, leaving 5 bases unmatched. Germline V CDR1 and CDR2: SGHNT, YYREEE (reference sequence). The length of the CDR3 is 14 residues. The CDR3 loop is CASSPGTENYGYTF. The CDR3 nucleotides are TGTGCCAGCAGCCCCGGGACAGAGAACTATGGCTACACCTTC.

Details on this clone: A read error may account for a junction end that differs from germline. The chain links TRBV19 to TRBJ2-7; 9 nucleotides line up with TRBD1. The CDR3 is made up of 14 amino acids. Looked up from germline, CDR1 is LNHDA and CDR2 is SQIVND (reference sequence). The CDR3 nucleotides are TGTGCCAGTACTCCTCGGGACAGGGCTTGCGAGCAGTACTTT. Its protein is CASTPRDRACEQYF.

The chain links TRBV19 to TRBJ1-2, with 8 bases identical to TRBD1. Germline CDR1 reads LNHDA; CDR2 reads SQIVND (reference sequence). The CDR3 spans 14 residues. DNA for the CDR3: TGTGCTACCTCAGGGGGCCCTTCTAACTATGGCTACACCTTC. Residues: CATSGGPSNYGYTF.

The chain has TRBV4-3 and TRBJ2-7; the match to TRBD2 covers 12 bases. V was pared by 4 bases and J by 6 bases, with 10 bases of the junction left unmatched. In germline, CDR1 is LGHNA, CDR2 YSLEER. The CDR3 is made up of 16 amino acids. Here the CDR3 DNA reads TGCGCCAGCAGCCGCGGGACTAGCGGGCAGACTGGCGAGCAGTACTTC. This codes for CASSRGTSGQTGEQYF.

This chain joins TRBV7-2 and TRBJ1-2; no reliable D call. The germline CDR1 and CDR2 sequences are SGHTA and FQGNSA. The V end was cut by 3 bases, the J end by 2 bases, with 7 bases between. The CDR3 loop spans 13 amino acids. This CDR3 reads CASSLVGNYGYTF. CDR3 bases: TGTGCCAGCAGCTTGGTCGGGAACTATGGCTACACCTTC.

The chain recombines TRBV5-1 with TRBJ1-1; a weak D match, TRBD1 (5 bases). This CDR3 is built from 14 residues. From germline, CDR1 is SGHRS and CDR2 YFSETQ. V gave up 2 bases and J gave up 3 bases, with 11 bases separating them. The CDR3 sequence is CASSFVREDTEAFF. CDR3 nucleotide sequence: TGCGCCAGCAGCTTTGTCAGGGAGGACACTGAAGCTTTCTTT. The variable domain in full, with the rest retrieved from reference TRBV5-1 and TRBJ1-1, is KAGVTQTPRYLIKTRGQQVTLSCSPISGHRSVSWYQQTPGQGLQFLFEYFSETQRNKGNFPGRFSGRQFSNSRSEMNVSTLELGDSALYLCASSFVREDTEAFFGQGTRLTVV.

The chain uses TRBV10-3 and TRBJ2-3; 9 nucleotides line up with TRBD2. Per germline, CDR1 ENHRY and CDR2 SYGVKD. V lost 3 bases and J lost 6; bases outside the gene matches: 10. This CDR3 has 16 residues. The CDR3 region is CAISEGSGGPRDTQYF. Here the CDR3 DNA reads TGTGCCATCAGTGAAGGTAGCGGGGGCCCTCGGGATACGCAGTATTTT.

Points on this clone: A read error may produce the germline difference seen at one junction end. The chain carries TRBV6-1 and TRBJ2-1; TRBD2 matches at 15 bases. The germline CDR1 and CDR2 sequences are MNHNS and SASEGT. This CDR3 comprises 17 residues. The CDR3 DNA follows: TGTGCCATCAGTGCGGGACTAGCGGGAGGCTCCTACAATGAGCAGTTCTTC. Translating it yields CAISAGLAGGSYNEQFF.

This chain's CDR3 is CASSPTDPSTEAFF. The DNA of the CDR3 is TGTGCCAGCAGCCCGACAGACCCGAGTACTGAAGCTTTCTTT. V is TRBV5-4 and J is TRBJ1-1; perhaps TRBD1 as D (5 bases). Per germline, CDR1 SGHNT and CDR2 YYREEE (reference sequence). CDR3 size: 14 residues. Trimming removed 4 bases at V and 5 bases at J, with 15 bases between.

The CDR3 region is CASSFVRERTDTQYF. Written as DNA, the CDR3 is TGTGCCAGCAGCTTTGTTAGGGAGCGCACAGATACGCAGTATTTT. The genes are TRBV7-9 and TRBJ2-3; D is perhaps TRBD2 (5 bases). Trimming left V 3 bases short and J 1 base short, with 11 bases between. CDR1 and CDR2 (germline): SEHNR, FQNEAQ (reference sequence). The CDR3 contains 15 residues.